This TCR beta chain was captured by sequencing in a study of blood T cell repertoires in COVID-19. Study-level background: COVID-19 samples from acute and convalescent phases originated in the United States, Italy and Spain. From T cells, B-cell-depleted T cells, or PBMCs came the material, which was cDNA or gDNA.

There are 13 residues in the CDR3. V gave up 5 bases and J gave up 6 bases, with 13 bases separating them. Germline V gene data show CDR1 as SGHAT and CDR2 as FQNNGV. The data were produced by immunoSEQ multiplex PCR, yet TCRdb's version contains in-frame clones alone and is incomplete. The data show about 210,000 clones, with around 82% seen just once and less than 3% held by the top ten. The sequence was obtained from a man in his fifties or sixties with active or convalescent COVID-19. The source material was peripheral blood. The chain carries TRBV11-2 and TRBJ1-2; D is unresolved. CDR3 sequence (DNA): TGTGCCAGCAGCCCCCGCGGCGGGGATGGCTACACCTTC. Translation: CASSPRGGDGYTF.